Listed below are T cell receptor beta chains from one sample, sequenced in a study of T cells in Graves' hyperthyroidism and ophthalmopathy. MiXCR, run by TCRdb on the multiplex PCR reads, gives a single entry per CDR3 protein. This table holds 480,000 or so distinct CDR3 sequences, approximately 48% found once. Sequencing was carried out using peripheral blood or thyroid tissue (not recorded which). All receptors come from an adult woman with Graves' disease, either hyperthyroidism or ophthalmopathy (not recorded which). The conserved cysteine and the conserved F or W are not part of the CDR3 here.

v_call: TRBV10-2; cdr3_aa: ASSESGRNYGYT
v_call: TRBV9; cdr3_aa: ASSSRWKTQY
v_call: TRBV25-1; cdr3_aa: ATGQGKAGNTIY
v_call: TRBV29-1; cdr3_aa: SGQGTNEQY
v_call: TRBV6-5; cdr3_aa: ASSESGGGSEKLF
v_call: TRBV2; cdr3_aa: ASGQQGTNTGELF
v_call: TRBV9; cdr3_aa: ASSASSGIVEAGELF
v_call: TRBV20-1; cdr3_aa: SARAQGQGASEAF
v_call: TRBV18; cdr3_aa: ASSSLRDKQETQY
v_call: TRBV5-1; cdr3_aa: ASSLGMGLPSPYEQY